A single sample gave rise to the 10 T cell receptor beta chains below, sequenced in a study of cytomegalovirus exposure and HLA in healthy donors. 60 Vbeta and 13 Jbeta primers were used in PCR. The repertoire was sequenced with immunoSEQ multiplex PCR; TCRdb's copy has only in-frame clones and lacks some. This sample yields 100,000 or so clones, of which more than 9.5% are seen a single time; roughly 16% belongs to the top ten. The specimen was PBMCs. All receptors come from a man in his forties in good health and CMV-seropositive.

This clone appeared a few times. The J gene is TRBJ2-2, the V gene TRBV5-1; TRBD2 matches 10 bases. This CDR3 has 16 residues. After removal of 0 bases from V and 4 bases from J, the junction contained 3 bases not matched to a gene. CDR1 is SGHRS, CDR2 YFSETQ, per germline. DNA of the CDR3: TGCGCCAGCAGCTTGGACGGACTAGCGGTCACCGGGGAGCTGTTTTTT. This codes for CASSLDGLAVTGELFF.

This clone was seen a few times. The genes are TRBV6-5 and TRBJ1-1, with D perhaps TRBD1 (6 bases). Per germline, CDR1 MNHEY and CDR2 SVGAGI. This CDR3 is 15 amino acids long. The ends were cut back, 2 bases at V and 0 bases at J, with 10 bases in the middle. The CDR3 sequence: CASSYDTGMNTEAFF. As DNA, the CDR3 is TGTGCCAGCAGTTACGACACAGGGATGAACACTGAAGCTTTCTTT.

The chain couples TRBV27 to TRBJ2-7; 9 bases are shared with TRBD1. The CDR3 length is 14 residues. Germline loops: CDR1 MNHEY, CDR2 SMNVEV (reference sequence). J gave up 3 bases and V 3 bases, and 3 bases lay outside the gene matches. The CDR3 DNA reads TGTGCCAGCAGTTTGGGGACAGGGCGCTACGAGCAGTACTTC. It encodes CASSLGTGRYEQYF.

As regards this clone: An end of the junction differs from the germline gene, which may be a read error. CDR3 nucleotide sequence: TGTGCCAGCAGCTTTAAGGCGGGAACTGTTTTT. Protein sequence: CASSFKAGTVF. The chain is built from TRBV11-3 and TRBJ1-4; D unresolved. CDR1 is SGHNT and CDR2 is YENEEA in the germline V gene. The CDR3 is 11 amino acids.

This clone has just a few counts. V usage is TRBV5-1 and J usage is TRBJ1-1; D remains ambiguous. Trimming shortened V by 0 bases and J by 6 bases, and 6 bases separated the two germline ends. The germline CDR1 and CDR2 sequences are SGHRS and YFSETQ. The CDR3 consists of 12 residues. The CDR3 sequence is CASSLGSAEAFF. CDR3 nucleotide sequence: TGCGCCAGCAGCTTGGGTTCAGCTGAAGCTTTCTTT.

The chain combines TRBV18 with TRBJ1-2; 8 bases map to TRBD1. Germline V gives CDR1 KGHSH, CDR2 LQKENI. V lost 1 base and J lost 4; bases outside the gene matches: 8. This CDR3 contains 16 residues. CDR3 sequence (DNA): TGTGCCAGCTCACCACAGGCCAGGGGGCACCCCTATGGCTACACCTTC. It is translated as CASSPQARGHPYGYTF.

This sequence joins TRBV7-9 and TRBJ1-2; no clear D gene. This CDR3 has 15 residues. V lost 3 bases to trimming and J lost 4 bases, with 15 bases between them. The germline V gene encodes CDR1 SEHNR and CDR2 FQNEAQ (reference sequence). CDR3 in DNA: TGTGCCAGCAGCTTCCCCGCCCCAGTTACCTATGGCTACACCTTC. Its protein is CASSFPAPVTYGYTF.

The rearrangement uses TRBV10-3 and TRBJ1-6; 11 bases match TRBD1. V lost 5 bases to trimming and J lost 5 bases; unmatched junction nucleotides: 5. Germline V gene lookup returns CDR1 ENHRY and CDR2 SYGVKD. CDR3 length: 16 residues. The CDR3 DNA follows: TGTGCCATCAGTTCCGGGACAGGGGGAAATAATTCACCCCTCCACTTT. Encoded protein: CAISSGTGGNNSPLHF.

Only a few counts were recorded for this clone. The J gene is TRBJ2-3, the V gene TRBV10-3; TRBD2 aligns across 10 bases. The CDR3 has 14 amino acids. The germline gives CDR1 ENHRY, CDR2 SYGVKD. The V segment lost 11 bases and the J segment 4 bases; nucleotides outside the gene matches: 9. Here the CDR3 DNA reads TGTGCCGGCCAAGCGGGAGGGAACGCAGATACGCAGTATTTT. Encoded protein: CAGQAGGNADTQYF.

There are a few counts of this clone. The chain couples TRBV19 to TRBJ2-7; 7 positions match TRBD1. The CDR3 is made up of 12 amino acids. Germline V gives CDR1 LNHDA, CDR2 SQIVND (reference sequence). The trim removed 4 bases at V and 3 bases at J, leaving 0 bases unmatched. This CDR3 reads CASSTGGYEQYF. The CDR3, as DNA: TGTGCCAGTAGTACAGGGGGCTACGAGCAGTACTTC.